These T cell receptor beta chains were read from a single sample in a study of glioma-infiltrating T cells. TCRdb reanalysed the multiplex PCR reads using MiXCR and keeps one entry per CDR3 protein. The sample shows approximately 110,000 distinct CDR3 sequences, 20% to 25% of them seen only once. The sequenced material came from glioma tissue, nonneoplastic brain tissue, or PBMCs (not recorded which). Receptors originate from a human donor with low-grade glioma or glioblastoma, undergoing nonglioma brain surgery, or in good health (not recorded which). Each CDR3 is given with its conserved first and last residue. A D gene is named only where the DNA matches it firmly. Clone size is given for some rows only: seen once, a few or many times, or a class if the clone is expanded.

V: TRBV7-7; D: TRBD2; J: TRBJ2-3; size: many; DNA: TGTGCCAGCAGCCCCACCGGGACTAGCGGAGATACGCAGTATTTT; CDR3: CASSPTGTSGDTQYF
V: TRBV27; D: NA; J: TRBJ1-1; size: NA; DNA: TGTGCCAGCAGTTCCTTTACAGAGGCGTGTGCTTTCTTT; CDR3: CASSSFTEACAFF
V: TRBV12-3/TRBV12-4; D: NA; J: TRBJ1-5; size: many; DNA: TGTGCCAGCAGTTTAGCAGCCCCCGGGTTGCCCCAGCATTTT; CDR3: CASSLAAPGLPQHF
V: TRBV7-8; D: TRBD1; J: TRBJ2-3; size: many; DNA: TGTGCCAGCAGCTTAATTTCAGGGGGCCTCACAGATACGCAGTATTTT; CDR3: CASSLISGGLTDTQYF
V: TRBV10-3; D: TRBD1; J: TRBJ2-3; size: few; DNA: TGTGCCATCACCCAAGACAGGGGAGGCACAGATACGCAGTATTTT; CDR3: CAITQDRGGTDTQYF
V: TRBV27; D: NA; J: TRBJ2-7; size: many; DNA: TGTGCCAGCAGTTTATCCTTCAGGGGCTACGAGCAGTACTTC; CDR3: CASSLSFRGYEQYF
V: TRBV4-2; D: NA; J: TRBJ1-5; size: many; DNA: TGTGCCAGCAGCCAAGATTCAGGGTCCAATCAGCCCCAGCATTTT; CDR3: CASSQDSGSNQPQHF
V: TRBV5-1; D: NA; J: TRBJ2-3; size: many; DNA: TGCGCCAGCAGCTTGGTTAGCTTCACAGATACGCAGTATTTT; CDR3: CASSLVSFTDTQYF
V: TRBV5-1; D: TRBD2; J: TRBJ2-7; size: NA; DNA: TGCGCCAGCAGCCTGGGACTAGCGACTTACTACGAGCAGCGCTTC; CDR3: CASSLGLATYYEQRF
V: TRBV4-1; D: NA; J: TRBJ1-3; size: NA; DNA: TGCGTCAGCAGCCAGTCCGGACACCCGGCGGGTGACACCATATATTTT; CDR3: CVSSQSGHPAGDTIYF